One and the same sample provided the 27 T cell receptor beta chains below, sequenced in a study of blood T cells in healthy people across ages. Using a J-beta primer mix together with a sample-barcoded 5' primer, a second PCR was run for about 6 to 12 cycles. TCRdb re-called the 5' RACE reads through MiXCR, storing one row per CDR3 protein. The sample has some 1,500,000 distinct CDR3 sequences, roughly two fifths seen once; the top ten hold about 4%. The specimen was blood. The receptors stem from a woman younger than 30 in good health.

The rearrangement uses TRBV20-1 and TRBJ2-1, with 7 bases matching TRBD1. CDR3 length: 14 amino acids. The germline V gene has CDR1 DFQATT and CDR2 SNEGSKA (reference sequence). Losses at the gene ends were 3 bases for V and 2 bases for J; bases not matched to a gene: 4. The CDR3 DNA reads TGCAGTGCTAGGGACAGGCTGACCTACAATGAGCAGTTCTTC. Translation: CSARDRLTYNEQFF.

The chain couples TRBV6-2 or TRBV6-3 to TRBJ2-2; no firm D call. The CDR3 has 15 amino acids. The germline V and J ends were trimmed by 0 bases and 2 bases, with 7 bases remaining between them. The germline V gene has CDR1 MNHEY and CDR2 SVGEGT. This CDR3 reads CASSYSGVNTGELFF. The CDR3 region has the DNA TGTGCCAGCAGTTACTCTGGGGTTAACACCGGGGAGCTGTTTTTT.

This clonotype has a handful of counts. The chain couples TRBV29-1 to TRBJ1-4, with D possibly being TRBD1 (5 bases). The CDR3 runs to 12 residues. Germline V gene data show CDR1 as SQVTM and CDR2 as ANQGSEA. V lost 6 bases to trimming and J lost 10 bases, with 15 bases between them. The CDR3 region is CSVEKGTGKLFF. In DNA form, the CDR3 reads TGCAGCGTGGAGAAAGGGACCGGAAAACTGTTTTTT. Drawing the rest from reference TRBV29-1 and TRBJ1-4, the complete variable domain is SAVISQKPSRDICQRGTSLTIQCQVDSQVTMMFWYRQQPGQSLTLIATANQGSEATYESGFVIDKFPISRPNLTFSTLTVSNMSPEDSSIYLCSVEKGTGKLFFGSGTQLSVL.

This clonotype appeared a few times. The CDR3 region has the DNA TGTGCCAGCACTGATCTGGGGGCGAGCACTGAAGCTTTCTTT. Translated: CASTDLGASTEAFF. The genes are TRBV3-1 and TRBJ1-1, with D possibly being TRBD1 (6 bases). The CDR3 has 14 amino acids. Trimming shortened V by 7 bases and J by 4 bases, and 16 bases separated the two germline ends. Germline CDR1 is LGHDT and CDR2 is YNNKEL (reference sequence).

This clonotype is a singleton in its sample. This chain uses TRBV20-1 with TRBJ2-3; D possibly corresponds to TRBD1 (5 bases). CDR3 length equals 14 residues. Trimming took off 0 bases at V and 5 bases at J, with 12 bases between the two ends. Germline V gene data show CDR1 as DFQATT and CDR2 as SNEGSKA (reference sequence). DNA of the CDR3: TGCAGTGCTAGAGATCCCCAGGGCCGAGATACGCAGTATTTT. Its protein is CSARDPQGRDTQYF.

This clonotype showed up many times. CDR3 in DNA: TGTGCCAGCAGCCCCAACCTGGGCACTAACTATGGCTACACCTTC. This gives the protein CASSPNLGTNYGYTF. This chain connects TRBV6-6 to TRBJ1-2; D remains ambiguous. This CDR3 is built from 15 residues. V was pared by 6 bases and J by 0 bases, with 14 bases between. Germline V CDR1 and CDR2: MNHNY, SVGAGI (reference sequence).

This clonotype showed up just a few times. The chain is built from TRBV7-9 and TRBJ2-1; D ambiguous. Trimming removed 1 base from V and 8 bases from J, with 6 bases in between. The CDR3 totals 12 residues. Germline CDR1 reads SEHNR; CDR2 reads FQNEAQ (reference sequence). DNA of the CDR3: TGTGCCAGCAGCTTAGAATCCTATGAGCAGTTCTTC. Its protein product is CASSLESYEQFF.

This chain uses TRBV5-1 with TRBJ1-2; TRBD1 matches at 8 bases. The CDR3 has 17 amino acids. CDR1 is SGHRS, CDR2 YFSETQ, per germline. After removal of 0 bases from V and 1 base from J, the junction contained 8 bases not matched to a gene. The CDR3 loop reads CASSLEATGDINYGYTF. The CDR3 bases are TGCGCCAGCAGCTTGGAGGCGACAGGGGATATTAACTATGGCTACACCTTC.

The V and J genes are TRBV12-3 or TRBV12-4 and TRBJ2-1; possibly TRBD2 for D (5 bases). V shed 6 bases and J shed 8 bases, with 8 bases lying between them. This CDR3 is built from 11 residues. This chain's CDR3 is CASRDFYEQFF. In DNA form, the CDR3 reads TGTGCCAGCAGGGACTTTTATGAGCAGTTCTTC.

This chain connects TRBV6-7 to TRBJ2-3; D assignment may be TRBD1 or TRBD2 (5 bases each). TRBV6-7 is given ORF status, its function remaining uncertain. The CDR3 length is 17 residues. With 5 bases removed from V and 5 bases from J, the gap between germline ends came to 23 bases. The chain's CDR3 is CASSQGTGRKTGDTQYF. The CDR3 DNA sequence: TGTGCCAGCAGTCAAGGGACGGGACGAAAAACAGGAGATACGCAGTATTTT.

This clonotype has only one observation. The chain couples TRBV20-1 to TRBJ2-5, with 11 bases matching TRBD2. V was clipped by 1 base and J by 11 bases; unmatched bases: 6. Germline V lookup: CDR1 DFQATT, CDR2 SNEGSKA (reference sequence). The CDR3 covers 13 residues. In nucleotides, the CDR3 is TGCAGTGCTAGAGCACTAGCGGGAGTTGAGCAGTACTTC. Protein sequence: CSARALAGVEQYF.

This chain joins TRBV29-1 and TRBJ2-1, with 8 bases aligning to TRBD1. The CDR3 is 13 residues long. The V gene's germline CDR1 is SQVTM and CDR2 ANQGSEA. V was pared by 7 bases and J by 5 bases, with 7 bases of the junction left unmatched. The DNA of the CDR3 is TGCAGCGGCGACAGGGGCCAAAACAATGAGCAGTTCTTC. Translating it yields CSGDRGQNNEQFF.

This clonotype was counted only a few times. V is TRBV6-6 and J is TRBJ1-1; no firm D call. In germline, CDR1 is MNHNY, CDR2 SVGAGI (reference sequence). V was cut by 1 base and J by 0 bases, with 12 bases left in between. This CDR3 is built from 16 residues. The DNA of the CDR3 is TGTGCCAGCAGTTACTATCGCGACCACATGAACACTGAAGCTTTCTTT. It yields the protein CASSYYRDHMNTEAFF.

In its sample, this clonotype was seen a few times. The rearrangement links TRBV6-5 to TRBJ2-7; 9 positions agree with TRBD1. The V gene's germline CDR1 is MNHEY and CDR2 SVGAGI. Losses at the gene ends were 0 bases for V and 0 bases for J; bases not matched to a gene: 21. The CDR3 runs to 22 residues. The CDR3, as DNA: TGTGCCAGCAGTTACTCAGACACGCTGCCGGGACAGGGACAAACGAGCTCCTACGAGCAGTACTTC. This sequence encodes CASSYSDTLPGQGQTSSYEQYF.

This sequence joins TRBV7-9 and TRBJ1-1, with TRBD1 matching 7 bases. With 5 bases clipped from V and 4 bases from J, the junction kept 10 bases outside the gene matches. The CDR3 extends over 15 amino acids. The germline V gene encodes CDR1 SEHNR and CDR2 FQNEAQ (reference sequence). The CDR3 DNA reads TGTGCCAGCAGCGACGACAGGGCAGGGAGCACTGAAGCTTTCTTT. The encoded protein is CASSDDRAGSTEAFF.

The chain is built from TRBV20-1 and TRBJ2-1, with 8 nucleotides matching TRBD2. The CDR3 is 14 amino acids. Trimming removed 1 base from V and 10 bases from J; junction bases left unmatched: 9. CDR1 and CDR2 from the germline V gene are DFQATT and SNEGSKA (reference sequence). DNA for the CDR3: TGCAGTGCTAGAGTCGTCGGGAGGGCCTGGGAGCAGTTCTTC. It encodes CSARVVGRAWEQFF.

On this clonotype: Relative to the germline gene, one junction end is altered; a read error may explain this. The chain is built from TRBV30 and TRBJ2-1; no definite D call. Germline V gene lookup returns CDR1 GTSNPN and CDR2 SVGIG (reference sequence). This CDR3 has 14 residues. The CDR3 spells CAWSPRPSYNERFF. CDR3 bases: TGTGCCTGGAGTCCCCGCCCCTCCTACAATGAGCGGTTCTTC.

This chain links TRBV28 with TRBJ2-1, with D perhaps TRBD2 (6 bases). Gene TRBJ2-7 matches the end of the DNA better, so the J call may be wrong. Germline V lookup: CDR1 MDHEN, CDR2 SYDVKM. The CDR3 spans 15 residues. The CDR3 region has the DNA TGTGCCAGCAGTTTCATCGGGAGAACTTACAATGAGCAGTACTTC. As protein: CASSFIGRTYNEQYF.

This chain uses TRBV7-2 with TRBJ2-3, with D possibly TRBD2 on 7 matching bases. This CDR3 region has 15 residues. Between the trimmed V and J ends, which lost 8 bases and 1 base, there was a span of 16 bases. Germline lookup yields CDR1 SGHTA and CDR2 FQGNSA. The CDR3 region has the DNA TGTGCCAGCGCAAAATTAGGGGGGGGCACAGATACGCAGTATTTT. This sequence encodes CASAKLGGGTDTQYF.

The rearrangement links TRBV28 to TRBJ2-3; 11 bases agree with TRBD2. Germline CDR1 MDHEN, CDR2 SYDVKM. The CDR3 has 17 amino acids. J was trimmed by 5 bases and V by 2 bases; bases with no gene match: 9. This CDR3 reads CASSLTAPGLAGDTQYF. The CDR3 nucleotides read TGTGCCAGCAGTTTAACAGCGCCCGGACTAGCGGGAGATACGCAGTATTTT. Full variable domain (remainder filled in from reference TRBV28 and TRBJ2-3): DVKVTQSSRYLVKRTGEKVFLECVQDMDHENMFWYRQDPGLGLRLIYFSYDVKMKEKGDIPEGYSVSREKKERFSLILESASTNQTSMYLCASSLTAPGLAGDTQYFGPGTRLTVL.

Written as DNA, the CDR3 is TGTGCCAGCAGCGCAAAACAGTGGGCGTCCACAGATACGCAGTATTTT. Amino acid sequence: CASSAKQWASTDTQYF. The chain couples TRBV9 to TRBJ2-3; unclear D gene. The V gene's germline CDR1 is SGDLS and CDR2 YYNGEE. V gave up 3 bases and J gave up 2 bases, with 16 bases separating them. This CDR3 comprises 16 residues. Full variable domain (rest looked up from reference TRBV9 and TRBJ2-3): DSGVTQTPKHLITATGQRVTLRCSPRSGDLSVYWYQQSLDQGLQFLIQYYNGEERAKGNILERFSAQQFPDLHSELNLSSLELGDSALYFCASSAKQWASTDTQYFGPGTRLTVL.

This clonotype was seen only a few times. V usage is TRBV20-1 and J usage is TRBJ2-3; D may be TRBD2 (6 bases). The CDR3 runs to 14 residues. Germline V CDR1 and CDR2: DFQATT, SNEGSKA (reference sequence). The ends were cut back, 3 bases at V and 3 bases at J, with 13 bases in the middle. This CDR3 is CSASGRGRTDTQYF. The CDR3 DNA sequence: TGCAGTGCTAGCGGGCGGGGCAGAACAGATACGCAGTATTTT.

The chain combines TRBV4-2 with TRBJ2-1; TRBD2 matches 11 bases. The trim removed 0 bases at V and 4 bases at J, leaving 5 bases unmatched. CDR1 is LGHNA, CDR2 YNFKEQ, per germline. This CDR3 has 17 residues. CDR3 in amino acids: CASSQDFGTSGYNEQFF. The CDR3 DNA follows: TGTGCCAGCAGCCAAGATTTTGGGACTAGCGGATACAATGAGCAGTTCTTC.

This clonotype showed up just a few times. V is TRBV7-2 and J is TRBJ1-2; D possibly corresponds to TRBD1 (6 bases). Germline V CDR1 and CDR2: SGHTA, FQGNSA. This CDR3 is 15 amino acids long. Trimming shortened V by 5 bases and J by 0 bases, and 13 bases separated the two germline ends. CDR3 nucleotides: TGTGCCAGCAGCACCGGACAGAGAGCTAACTATGGCTACACCTTC. It is translated as CASSTGQRANYGYTF.

This clonotype was detected only a few times. A junction end diverges from the germline sequence, so it may reflect a read error. J is TRBJ1-4 and V is TRBV12-3 or TRBV12-4; no firm D call. The CDR3 loop spans 11 amino acids. CDR3 DNA: TGTGCCAGCAGTTTACGTGAAGAACTGTTTTTT. Translating it yields CASSLREELFF.

Note on this clonotype: Since a much larger clone is just one base distant, this may be a read error. This chain uses TRBV29-1 with TRBJ2-1; a weak D match, TRBD2 (5 bases). This CDR3 contains 13 residues. Trimming removed 4 bases at V and 13 bases at J, with 20 bases between. Germline assignment: CDR1 SQVTM and CDR2 ANQGSEA. In nucleotides, the CDR3 is TGCAGCGTTGCCCTAGCCCTCCAAGAGACCCAGTTCTTC. Translated: CSVALALQETQFF.

Details on this clonotype: The conserved phenylalanine or tryptophan is not found at the CDR3 terminus, so this likely reflects a read error. This chain joins TRBV10-3 and TRBJ1-5; no clear D. V lost 6 bases to trimming and J lost 0 bases, with 3 bases between them. Germline CDR1 is ENHRY and CDR2 is SYGVKD. This CDR3 comprises 12 residues. Here the CDR3 DNA reads TGTGCCATCAGCCATAGCAATCAGCCCCAGCATTTA. Amino acid sequence: CAISHSNQPQHL.